A single sample gave rise to the 22 T cell receptor beta chains below, sequenced in a study of identical twins listed by TCRdb under 2016. Libraries were made using 5' RACE. Sequencer: Illumina HiSeq 2000. The raw public reads went through TCRdb reprocessing: fastp at Q25, MiXCR clone calling, in-frame beta chains kept. Every entry covers one CDR3 protein and lists the most common genes and DNA from its rows. Here the sample has nearly 900,000 distinct CDR3 sequences; approximately 13% occur a single time. Around 1.5% of the sample belongs to the ten largest clones. The same data also went into a second study, on yellow fever vaccine responses in identical twins.

The sample consisted of PBMCs. All receptors derive from a woman in her late teens or twenties in good health.

As to this clonotype: A much larger clone differs from this one at a single base, so this may be a read error. The chain employs TRBV9 and TRBJ1-1; D is undetermined. This CDR3 has 13 amino acids. V was shortened by 0 bases and J by 1 base, with 4 bases between the two germline ends. Looked up from germline, CDR1 is SGDLS and CDR2 is YYNGEE. The CDR3 DNA is TGTGCCAGCAGCGTAGAGGCGAACACTGAAGCTTTCTTT. Amino acid sequence: CASSVEANTEAFF.

The table lists this clonotype with many counts. CDR3 bases: TGTGCCAGCAGCTTACTAGCGGGGGGGTTGGATACGCAGTATTTT. This sequence encodes CASSLLAGGLDTQYF. The J gene is TRBJ2-3, the V gene TRBV7-9, with 12 bases aligning to TRBD2. Germline-derived CDR1 and CDR2 are SEHNR and FQNEAQ (reference sequence). V shed 2 bases, J shed 6 bases, and the junction held 3 bases outside the gene matches. This CDR3 contains 15 residues.

This clonotype was observed many times. This chain uses TRBV25-1 with TRBJ2-5, with D possibly being TRBD1 (5 bases). Germline CDR1 reads MGHDK; CDR2 reads SYGVNS. The CDR3 consists of 15 residues. Trimming removed 5 bases at V and 5 bases at J, with 18 bases between. The chain's CDR3 is CASSTQDTPAETQYF. The CDR3 region has the DNA TGTGCCAGCAGTACCCAGGACACCCCGGCGGAGACCCAGTACTTC. Based on the CDR3 plus reference TRBV25-1 and TRBJ2-5, the full variable domain is EADIYQTPRYLVIGTGKKITLECSQTMGHDKMYWYQQDPGMELHLIHYSYGVNSTEKGDLSSESTVSRIRTEHFPLTLESARPSHTSQYLCASSTQDTPAETQYFGPGTRLLVL.

Only a few counts were recorded for this clonotype. The chain is built from TRBV29-1 and TRBJ2-3, with TRBD2 matching over 13 bases. J was trimmed by 0 bases and V by 6 bases; bases with no gene match: 21. Per germline, CDR1 SQVTM and CDR2 ANQGSEA. This CDR3 has 21 residues. The chain's CDR3 is CSVSEVRTGTSGIPSTDTQYF. CDR3 in DNA: TGCAGCGTATCGGAAGTTCGGACCGGGACTAGCGGGATCCCAAGCACAGATACGCAGTATTTT.

There are a few counts of this clonotype. The rearrangement links TRBV21-1 to TRBJ2-1; the table's D call, TRBD1, was not checked against the DNA. TRBV21-1 is shown as a pseudogene. This CDR3 contains 16 residues. The CDR3 protein is CASFPPDRGRGNEQFF. CDR3 bases: TGTGCCAGCTTTCCTCCCGACAGGGGGCGCGGCAATGAGCAGTTCTTC.

This clonotype appeared a few times. This chain connects TRBV24-1 to TRBJ2-7; 8 nucleotides match TRBD1. V lost 5 bases, J lost 1 base, and 9 bases stayed unmatched. The CDR3 covers 16 residues. Germline V gives CDR1 KGHDR, CDR2 SFDVKD. The DNA of the CDR3 is TGTGCCACCAGTGTACCACCCGGACAGGGATCCTACGAGCAGTACGTC. Translating it yields CATSVPPGQGSYEQYV.

This clonotype was found a few times. The chain uses TRBV6-1 and TRBJ1-5; tentative D call: TRBD1 (5 bases). V dropped 6 bases and J dropped 0 bases, with 12 bases sitting between them. This CDR3 is 15 amino acids long. Per the germline V gene, CDR1 is MNHNS and CDR2 is SASEGT. The CDR3 spells CASSPQGLSNQPQHF. The CDR3 DNA reads TGTGCCAGCAGCCCTCAGGGTCTTAGCAATCAGCCCCAGCATTTT.

CDR3 residues: CATLSGNNEQFF. The CDR3 DNA follows: TGTGCCACACTTAGCGGCAACAATGAGCAGTTCTTC. The V gene is TRBV10-3, the J gene TRBJ2-1; tentative D call: TRBD2 (6 bases). Germline V gene sequence: CDR1 ENHRY, CDR2 SYGVKD. Trimming pared 10 bases from V and 5 bases from J, leaving 12 bases between. The CDR3 runs to 12 residues.

A few counts support this clonotype. This chain joins TRBV5-6 and TRBJ2-7, with D perhaps matching TRBD1 (5 bases). The germline V gene has CDR1 SGHDT and CDR2 YYEEEE. V dropped 0 bases and J dropped 0 bases, with 10 bases sitting between them. CDR3 length: 15 amino acids. CDR3 region: CASSLGQISSYEQYV. The CDR3 bases are TGTGCCAGCAGCTTGGGACAGATCAGCTCCTACGAGCAGTACGTC.

This clonotype was seen ten or more times. The genes are TRBV5-1 and TRBJ2-4, with D uncertain. Between the trimmed V and J ends, which lost 1 base and 1 base, there was a span of 15 bases. This CDR3 has 17 amino acids. CDR1 is SGHRS and CDR2 is YFSETQ in the germline V gene. The CDR3 loop is CASSLSVGEYAKNIQYF. Here the CDR3 DNA reads TGCGCCAGCAGCTTGTCTGTAGGAGAATACGCCAAAAACATTCAGTACTTC.

The chain joins TRBV6-1 to TRBJ1-5; no firm D call. Between the trimmed V and J ends, which lost 2 bases and 5 bases, there was a span of 7 bases. CDR3 length equals 13 residues. The germline gives CDR1 MNHNS, CDR2 SASEGT. CDR3 region: CASSEFRDQPQHF. In nucleotides, the CDR3 is TGTGCCAGCAGTGAATTCCGAGATCAGCCCCAGCATTTT.

V usage is TRBV3-1 and J usage is TRBJ2-3, with 8 bases aligning to TRBD2. Per germline, CDR1 LGHDT and CDR2 YNNKEL (reference sequence). There are 20 residues in the CDR3. V dropped 2 bases and J dropped 2; count of bases not matched to a gene: 18. CDR3 nucleotide sequence: TGTGCCAGCAGCCAACCTAGATCGGGAGGGAGTAAGCGACTCACAGATACGCAGTATTTT. Encoded protein: CASSQPRSGGSKRLTDTQYF.

This clonotype was picked up a small number of times. The rearrangement uses TRBV15 and TRBJ2-5; 8 positions agree with TRBD2. The CDR3 has 16 amino acids. CDR1 LNHNV and CDR2 YYDKDF come from the germline V gene (reference sequence). V shed 6 bases, J shed 5 bases, and the junction held 14 bases outside the gene matches. CDR3 sequence reads: CATSDTGTSGWETQYF. In DNA form, the CDR3 reads TGTGCCACCAGTGATACCGGGACTAGTGGTTGGGAGACCCAGTACTTC.

The chain recombines TRBV7-3 with TRBJ2-3; perhaps TRBD1 as D (5 bases). The germline V gene encodes CDR1 SGHTA and CDR2 FQGTGA. The CDR3 is made up of 14 amino acids. Trimming took 4 bases from V and 2 from J, leaving 10 bases between them. CDR3 in amino acids: CASSSTAATDTQYF. The CDR3 DNA follows: TGTGCCAGCAGCTCGACAGCTGCCACAGATACGCAGTATTTT. Filled out from reference TRBV7-3 and TRBJ2-3, the complete variable domain reads GAGVSQTPSNKVTEKGKYVELRCDPISGHTALYWYRQSLGQGPEFLIYFQGTGAADDSGLPNDRFFAVRPEGSVSTLKIQRTERGDSAVYLCASSSTAATDTQYFGPGTRLTVL.

This clonotype was seen more than once but under ten times. This chain connects TRBV7-9 to TRBJ1-2; D is undetermined. With 5 bases removed from V and 4 bases from J, the gap between germline ends came to 11 bases. The germline CDR1 and CDR2 sequences are SEHNR and FQNEAQ (reference sequence). This CDR3 comprises 13 residues. CDR3 in DNA: TGTGCCAGCAGCCCCGCCATCATCTATGGCTACACCTTC. Its protein is CASSPAIIYGYTF.

This clonotype was counted between two and nine times. J is TRBJ2-2 and V is TRBV2; D ambiguous. The CDR3 contains 18 residues. Germline V lookup: CDR1 SNHLY, CDR2 FYNNEI. The V and J ends lost 3 bases and 2 bases respectively, with 19 bases between them. The CDR3 loop is CASSDSPNRGLNTGELFF. The CDR3, as DNA: TGTGCCAGCAGTGACAGCCCCAATCGTGGTTTAAACACCGGGGAGCTGTTTTTT. Variable domain in full (rest from reference TRBV2 and TRBJ2-2): EPEVTQTPSHQVTQMGQEVILRCVPISNHLYFYWYRQILGQKVEFLVSFYNNEISEKSEIFDDQFSVERPDGSNFTLKIRSTKLEDSAMYFCASSDSPNRGLNTGELFFGEGSRLTVL.

There are a few counts of this clonotype. The chain links TRBV20-1 to TRBJ1-1; possibly TRBD1 for D (6 bases). The CDR3 loop spans 15 amino acids. The germline CDR1 and CDR2 sequences are DFQATT and SNEGSKA (reference sequence). Trimming left V 5 bases short and J 3 bases short, with 19 bases between. The CDR3 coding sequence is TGCAGTGCTCTTCATGCAGGGGCGGCGGACACTGAAGCTTTCTTT. Translating gives CSALHAGAADTEAFF.

This sequence joins TRBV29-1 and TRBJ2-7; D is possibly TRBD2 (5 bases). Germline-derived CDR1 and CDR2 are SQVTM and ANQGSEA. The CDR3 sequence is 12 residues long. Trimming removed 4 bases from V and 3 bases from J, with 10 bases in between. This chain's CDR3 is CSVVANNYEQYF. DNA for the CDR3: TGCAGCGTTGTAGCGAACAACTACGAGCAGTACTTC.

This clonotype came up many times. This chain links TRBV7-9 with TRBJ1-3; D unresolved. Germline V gene sequence: CDR1 SEHNR, CDR2 FQNEAQ (reference sequence). The CDR3 runs 14 residues. With 10 bases removed from V and 0 bases from J, the gap between germline ends came to 13 bases. CDR3 loop: CATKRDLSGNTIYF. CDR3 sequence (DNA): TGTGCCACTAAGCGGGATCTCTCTGGAAACACCATATATTTT. Using reference TRBV7-9 and TRBJ1-3 for the parts outside the CDR3, the full variable domain is DTGVSQNPRHKITKRGQNVTFRCDPISEHNRLYWYRQTLGQGPEFLTYFQNEAQLEKSRLLSDRFSAERPKGSFSTLEIQRTEQGDSAMYLCATKRDLSGNTIYFGEGSWLTVV.

CDR3 sequence reads: CSADRLAGRDEQFF. CDR3 DNA sequence: TGCAGTGCTGATAGGCTAGCGGGAAGGGATGAGCAGTTCTTC. The chain combines TRBV20-1 with TRBJ2-1, with 9 positions matching TRBD2. Trimming took 5 bases from V and 8 from J; bases not matched to a gene: 10. Germline CDR1 is DFQATT and CDR2 is SNEGSKA (reference sequence). The length of the CDR3 is 14 residues.

This clonotype occurred a few times. This chain joins TRBV4-1 and TRBJ1-1, with 9 bases lining up with TRBD1. This CDR3 comprises 16 residues. CDR1 is MGHRA, CDR2 YSYEKL, per germline. Trimming cost V 4 bases and J 2 bases; bases outside gene matches: 8. The CDR3 is CASSPRDRALNTEAFF. In nucleotides, the CDR3 is TGCGCCAGCAGCCCCCGGGACAGGGCTTTAAACACTGAAGCTTTCTTT.

This clonotype was observed a handful of times. V gene TRBV4-1 combines with J gene TRBJ2-1; D call uncertain. V was shortened by 0 bases and J by 4 bases, with 13 bases between the two germline ends. Germline V gene lookup returns CDR1 MGHRA and CDR2 YSYEKL. This CDR3 region has 16 residues. CDR3 sequence (DNA): TGCGCCAGCAGCCAAGATGTCGACGCGCCATACAATGAGCAGTTCTTC. Amino acid sequence: CASSQDVDAPYNEQFF.